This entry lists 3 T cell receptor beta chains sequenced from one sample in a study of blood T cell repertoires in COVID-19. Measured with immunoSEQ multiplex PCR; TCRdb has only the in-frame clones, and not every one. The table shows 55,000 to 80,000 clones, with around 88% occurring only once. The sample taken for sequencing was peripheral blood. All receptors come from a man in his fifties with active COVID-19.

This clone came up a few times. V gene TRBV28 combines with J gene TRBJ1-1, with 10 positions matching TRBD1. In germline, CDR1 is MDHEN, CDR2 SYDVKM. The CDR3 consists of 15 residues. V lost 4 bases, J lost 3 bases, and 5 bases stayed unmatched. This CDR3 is CASSSAGTGDTEAFF. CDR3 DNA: TGTGCCAGCAGTTCCGCCGGGACAGGGGACACTGAAGCTTTCTTT.

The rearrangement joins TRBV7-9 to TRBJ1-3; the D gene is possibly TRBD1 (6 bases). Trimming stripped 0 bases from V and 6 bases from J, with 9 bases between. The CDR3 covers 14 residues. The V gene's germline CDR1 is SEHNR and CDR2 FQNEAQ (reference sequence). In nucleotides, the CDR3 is TGTGCCAGCAGCTTAGCCAGGGGTGTAAACACCATATATTTT. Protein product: CASSLARGVNTIYF.

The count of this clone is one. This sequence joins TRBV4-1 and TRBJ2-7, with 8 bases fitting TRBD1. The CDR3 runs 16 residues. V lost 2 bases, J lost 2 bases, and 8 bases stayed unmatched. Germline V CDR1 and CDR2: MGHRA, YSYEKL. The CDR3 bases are TGCGCCAGCAGCCAACCCAGGACAGGGCGGACCTACGAGCAGTACTTC. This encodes CASSQPRTGRTYEQYF.